These 10 T cell receptor beta chains were all obtained from the same sample, sequenced in a study of cytomegalovirus exposure and HLA in healthy donors. Vbeta (60) and Jbeta (13) primers were used in the PCR. The method was immunoSEQ multiplex PCR; TCRdb's version includes in-frame clones alone and lacks a portion of them. The listing records about 72,000 clones. The sequenced sample consisted of PBMCs. Receptors were obtained from a woman aged 40 to 55 in good health and CMV-seropositive.

The chain couples TRBV9 to TRBJ1-1; TRBD1 matches at 8 bases. V trimming: 0 bases; J trimming: 0 bases; junction bases outside the gene matches: 7. The germline gives CDR1 SGDLS, CDR2 YYNGEE. This CDR3 spans 17 amino acids. CDR3 sequence: CASSVGVGTGVNTEAFF. CDR3 DNA: TGTGCCAGCAGCGTAGGGGTGGGGACAGGAGTGAACACTGAAGCTTTCTTT.

The chain employs TRBV5-1 and TRBJ2-3; D unclear. The CDR3 runs to 14 residues. Trimming left V 1 base short and J 0 bases short, with 6 bases between. The germline V gene has CDR1 SGHRS and CDR2 YFSETQ. In DNA, the CDR3 is TGCGCCAGCAGCTTGTCGACTAGCACAGATACGCAGTATTTT. Amino acids: CASSLSTSTDTQYF.

The rearrangement links TRBV6-5 to TRBJ2-1, with D possibly TRBD2 on 7 matching bases. V was cut by 0 bases and J by 4 bases, with 13 bases left in between. Germline V gene sequence: CDR1 MNHEY, CDR2 SVGAGI. The CDR3 consists of 16 residues. The CDR3 region has the DNA TGTGCCAGCAGTTACTCGATTGGGGGGGCGTACAATGAGCAGTTCTTC. It translates to CASSYSIGGAYNEQFF.

The chain employs TRBV29-1 and TRBJ1-5; 10 bases map to TRBD1. Germline assignment: CDR1 SQVTM and CDR2 ANQGSEA. The J segment lost 5 bases and the V segment lost 6 bases, leaving 13 bases of the junction unmatched. This CDR3 is 16 amino acids long. Written as DNA, the CDR3 is TGCAGCGTCCGTGCTTCCGGGACAGGGGTCGATCAGCCCCAGCATTTT. Amino acids: CSVRASGTGVDQPQHF.

The chain joins TRBV6-1 to TRBJ1-3, with a weak D call TRBD1 (6 bases). V was cut by 4 bases and J by 1 base, with 8 bases left in between. This CDR3 region has 14 residues. CDR1 MNHNS and CDR2 SASEGT come from the germline V gene. CDR3 DNA sequence: TGTGCCAGCAGTGCAGGGGCTTCTGGAAACACCATATATTTT. Residues: CASSAGASGNTIYF.

The V call is TRBV6-1, the J call TRBJ2-7, with a possible D match to TRBD2 (6 bases). From germline, CDR1 is MNHNS and CDR2 SASEGT. This CDR3 is 14 amino acids long. The V end was cut by 8 bases, the J end by 0 bases, with 14 bases between. The CDR3 region has the DNA TGTGCCAGCGGGGGACTGACGACCTCCTACGAGCAGTACTTC. Translation: CASGGLTTSYEQYF.

The chain is built from TRBV6-5 and TRBJ2-5, with 8 bases matching TRBD1. This CDR3 contains 13 residues. V lost 0 bases to trimming and J lost 12 bases; unmatched junction nucleotides: 6. The V gene's germline CDR1 is MNHEY and CDR2 SVGAGI. DNA for the CDR3: TGTGCCAGCAGTTACTCACACAGGGGGAAGGAGTACTTC. Residues: CASSYSHRGKEYF.

This chain connects TRBV5-1 to TRBJ2-7, with TRBD1 matching 8 bases. Germline lookup yields CDR1 SGHRS and CDR2 YFSETQ. The V gene end was trimmed by 7 bases and the J gene end by 2 bases; junction bases not matched to a gene: 14. This CDR3 has 16 residues. The DNA for the CDR3 is TGCGCCAGCGTCGAGGTGCCCGGGACAGGCGCCTACGAGCAGTACTTC. It translates to CASVEVPGTGAYEQYF.

The chain links TRBV29-1 to TRBJ2-5, with D possibly being TRBD2 (5 bases). The V end lost 5 bases, the J end lost 4 bases, and 11 bases lay between the germline ends. CDR1 and CDR2 (germline): SQVTM, ANQGSEA. There are 12 residues in the CDR3. CDR3 in DNA: TGCAGCGTTTCGGACTTGGGAGAGACCCAGTACTTC. It translates to CSVSDLGETQYF.

The V call is TRBV4-1, the J call TRBJ2-5, with 10 nucleotides matching TRBD2. The DNA end lines up better with TRBJ2-7; the J call may be wrong. The CDR3 contains 17 residues. Germline assignment: CDR1 MGHRA and CDR2 YSYEKL. In DNA form, the CDR3 reads TGCGCCAGCAGCCAAGGTGCGAGCGGGAGGGCCGACTACGAGCAGTACTTC. This codes for CASSQGASGRADYEQYF.